One T cell receptor beta chain is described in this entry. This CDR3 spans 15 amino acids. Between the trimmed V and J ends, which lost 3 bases and 4 bases, there was a span of 16 bases. In germline, CDR1 is SGHNT, CDR2 YYREEE (reference sequence). The data belong to a study of blood T cell repertoires in COVID-19. Study-wide background: Acute and convalescent COVID-19 samples came from the United States, Italy and Spain. Sources were T cells, B-cell-depleted T cells, or PBMCs; the material itself was cDNA or gDNA.

Per the study methods: Amplification of reference gene primers provided the estimated nucleated cell counts. The method was immunoSEQ multiplex PCR; TCRdb's version includes in-frame clones alone and lacks a portion of them. The V and J calls and clone size come from that table; D and trimming were worked out from the DNA. The table shows under 100,000 clones, with around four fifths occurring only once. The clonotype comes from a man of 80 years or more with active or convalescent COVID-19. Sequenced sample: peripheral blood. The V call is TRBV5-4, the J call TRBJ1-2; the D gene is possibly TRBD1 (6 bases). CDR3 residues: CASSSPGVGTYGYTF. In DNA, the CDR3 is TGTGCCAGCAGCTCCCCAGGGGTGGGAACCTATGGCTACACCTTC.